The clone carrying this T cell receptor (beta chain) was recorded at least ten times. The sample belongs to a study of CD8+CD57+ T cells in acquired aplastic anemia. Overall study: Recorded DNA amounts for sorted CD4+ and CD8+ cells had an average of approximately 3 ug. CD4+ reads averaged roughly 10 million in healthy donors.

The TCR beta profiling, which covered VDJ combination and CDR3 sequence, was carried out using genomic DNA as the template. One entry per CDR3 protein, called by TCRdb with MiXCR from the reads. The table shows roughly 170,000 distinct CDR3 sequences, with 60% to 70% occurring only once. Sequencing was performed on sorted CD4+, CD8+, or CD8+CD57+ T cells (not recorded which) from PBMCs. This clonotype was sampled from a human donor in good health.

CDR3 sequence reads: CASSLWAGAADTQYF. DNA for the CDR3: TGTGCCAGCAGCTTGTGGGCAGGGGCCGCAGATACGCAGTATTTT. The chain recombines TRBV5-6 with TRBJ2-3, with a weak D call TRBD1 (6 bases). Trimming took 1 base from V and 4 from J, leaving 13 bases between them. The CDR3 covers 15 residues. Germline-derived CDR1 and CDR2 are SGHDT and YYEEEE.